This section outlines one T cell receptor (beta chain) sequence together with its context. The CDR3 length is 16 residues. The germline V gene has CDR1 SGHRS and CDR2 YFSETQ. Trimming stripped 0 bases from V and 2 bases from J, with 14 bases between. Clones were read by immunoSEQ multiplex PCR, and TCRdb kept only the in-frame ones, dropping some. Of over 85,000 clones in the sample, roughly 90% were seen once. This specimen belongs to a study of control samples from healthy donors and cancer patients. The chain joins TRBV5-1 to TRBJ1-2; tentatively, D is TRBD1 (5 bases). The specimen was PBMCs. This TCR was recovered from a woman aged 55-69 years with lung cancer. CDR3 DNA: TGCGCCAGCAGCTTGGCCCCCCCTGCAGGGAACTATGGCTACACCTTC. Translating gives CASSLAPPAGNYGYTF.